Sequencing of this TCR beta chain was carried out in a study of blood T cell repertoires in COVID-19. Authors' analysis steps: By means of reference gene primer amplification, nucleated cell counts were estimated. Repertoires were generated with immunoSEQ multiplex PCR, while TCRdb's copy carries only in-frame clones and drops some. V, J and clone size reflect that table, while D and trimming were determined from the DNA. The repertoire holds roughly 100,000 clones, around nine tenths seen once, with 3% to 3.5% in the top ten. This CDR3 is built from 13 residues. Looked up from germline, CDR1 is SSHAT and CDR2 is FNYEAQ (reference sequence). With respect to this clone: A read error may produce the germline difference seen at one junction end.

Sequencing used peripheral blood. The clonotype was recovered from a man in his forties or fifties in a cohort sampled during active COVID-19. V gene TRBV7-7 combines with J gene TRBJ1-1, with unresolved D. The CDR3 sequence: CASSLVEGGEAFF. In DNA, the CDR3 is TGTGCTAGCAGCTTAGTGGAGGGAGGTGAAGCTTTCTTT.